This T cell receptor (beta chain) is drawn from a study of PD-L1 blockade in urothelial cancer. In the study overall: Among blood samples, the median T cell count was around 140,000.

Trimming cost V 0 bases and J 7 bases; bases outside gene matches: 6. CDR3 length: 16 residues. In germline, CDR1 is SGHDT, CDR2 YYEEEE. Sequencing was performed with immunoSEQ multiplex PCR; in TCRdb, only in-frame clones are kept and a portion is missing. The data contain about 44,000 clones, around 90% of them seen just once; the ten biggest clones take up 7.3%. Described time point: peripheral blood 6 weeks after treatment start. The chain couples TRBV5-6 to TRBJ2-1; 11 bases align to TRBD2. The material sequenced was PBMCs, taken around atezolizumab (anti-PD-L1) treatment. This clonotype was obtained from an older man with urothelial cancer. CDR3 amino acids: CASSLGVAGGPNEQFF. In DNA, the CDR3 is TGTGCCAGCAGCTTGGGGGTAGCGGGAGGGCCGAATGAGCAGTTCTTC. The entire variable domain, with the rest obtained from reference TRBV5-6 and TRBJ2-1, is as follows: DAGVTQSPTHLIKTRGQQVTLRCSPKSGHDTVSWYQQALGQGPQFIFQYYEEEERQRGNFPDRFSGHQFPNYSSELNVNALLLGDSALYLCASSLGVAGGPNEQFFGPGTRLTVL.